This TCR beta chain was obtained from a study of T cell changes during pregnancy in multiple sclerosis (dated by TCRdb to between 2018 and 2021). Background on the whole study: Changes in the T cell repertoire over the course of pregnancy were examined in this study in women with multiple sclerosis.

Spanning cysteine to phenylalanine, the CDR3 consists of 17 amino acids. Only the CDR3 DNA stays, 51 bases, in frame from base 1. For CDR1 and CDR2, the germline V gene lists MNHNS and SASEGT. The V end loses 2 bases and the J end loses 7 bases, and a stretch of 20 bases separates them. To prepare the library, the immunoSEQ multiplex PCR assay was applied. Entries here come from immuneACCESS through TCRdb and include only in-frame sequences with V and J called. Some clones fail to appear in such tables; in the studies checked, an unresolved V gene covers under half of the shortfall, and the cause of the remainder is unknown. The sample table contains about 59,000 clones; only one count was recorded for 93% of them. The ten largest make up around 2.5% of the sample. With respect to this clone: Its binding antigen is unknown. Within one base of it there is no much larger clone, and no base qualities were kept.

The sequence was obtained from a female donor with multiple sclerosis, enrolled in a pregnancy study. The sequencing used CD8+ T cells from peripheral blood mononuclear cells, collected in the third trimester of pregnancy. The sequence links TRBV6-1 to TRBJ2-2; a tentative D match to TRBD1 spans 5 bases. The sequenced DNA is TGTGCCAGCAGTGAAAGCCAGGGTATAGAAAGGGTCGGGGAGCTGTTTTTT. It codes for CASSESQGIERVGELFF.